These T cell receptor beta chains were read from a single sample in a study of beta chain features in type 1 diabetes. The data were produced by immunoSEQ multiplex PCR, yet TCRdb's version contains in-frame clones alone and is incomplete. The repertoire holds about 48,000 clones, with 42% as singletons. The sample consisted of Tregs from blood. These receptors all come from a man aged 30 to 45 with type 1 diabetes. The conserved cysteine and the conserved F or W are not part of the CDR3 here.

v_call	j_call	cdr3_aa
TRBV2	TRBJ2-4	ASSLAGGKNIQY
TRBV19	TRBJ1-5	ASRKGQGGDQPQH
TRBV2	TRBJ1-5	ASTGQEGGQPQH
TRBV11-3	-	AGYEQY
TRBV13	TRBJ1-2	ASSTPSGGVAYGYT
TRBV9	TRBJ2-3	ASSAFPAGANTDTQY
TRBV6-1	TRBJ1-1	ASSFRVTEAF
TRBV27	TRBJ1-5	ASSLLGGQPQH
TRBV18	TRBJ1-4	ASSTQAEELF
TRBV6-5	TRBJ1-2	ASSYSTGGYGYT